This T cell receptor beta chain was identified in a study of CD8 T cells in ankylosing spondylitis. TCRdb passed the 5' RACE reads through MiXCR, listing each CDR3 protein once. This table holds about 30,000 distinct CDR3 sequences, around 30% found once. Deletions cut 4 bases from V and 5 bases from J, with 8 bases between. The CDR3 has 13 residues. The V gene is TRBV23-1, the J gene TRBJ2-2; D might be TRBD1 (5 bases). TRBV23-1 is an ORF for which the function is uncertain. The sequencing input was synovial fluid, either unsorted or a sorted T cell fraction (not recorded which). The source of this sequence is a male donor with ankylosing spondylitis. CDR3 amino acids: CASSPRQTGELFF. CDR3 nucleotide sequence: TGCGCCAGCAGTCCCCGACAGACCGGGGAGCTGTTTTTT.